These 29 T cell receptor beta chains were sequenced from one sample in a study of blood T cell repertoires in COVID-19. Clones were read by immunoSEQ multiplex PCR, and TCRdb kept only the in-frame ones, dropping some. The sample records fewer than 350,000 clones, around 90% being singletons. The source material was PBMCs or T cells enriched from blood (not recorded which). The receptor set was obtained from a woman aged 18-29 years with acute COVID-19.

The genes are TRBV30 and TRBJ2-1; possibly TRBD2 for D (5 bases). Germline loops: CDR1 GTSNPN, CDR2 SVGIG (reference sequence). Trimming cost V 3 bases and J 6 bases, with 15 bases left between them. The CDR3 extends over 14 amino acids. DNA of the CDR3: TGTGCCTGGAGGTCTCCGGGAATCGGCAATGAGCAGTTCTTC. The encoded protein is CAWRSPGIGNEQFF.

The chain couples TRBV27 to TRBJ2-3; TRBD2 agrees at 11 bases. Trimming took 6 bases from V and 0 from J; bases not matched to a gene: 5. Germline CDR1 is MNHEY and CDR2 is SMNVEV (reference sequence). The CDR3 runs to 16 residues. The CDR3 sequence is CASSLAGGPSTDTQYF. In DNA, the CDR3 is TGTGCCAGCAGCTTAGCGGGAGGGCCTAGCACAGATACGCAGTATTTT.

This clone was recorded only once. CDR3 sequence (DNA): TGTGCCAGCAGCAAAGGCGGGGGGCTGGGCACAGATACGCAGTATTTT. Its translation: CASSKGGGLGTDTQYF. The chain links TRBV7-6 to TRBJ2-3; 8 positions agree with TRBD2. Germline CDR1 reads SGHVS; CDR2 reads FNYEAQ. V shed 5 bases and J 1 base; nucleotides not matched to a gene: 8. The CDR3 has 16 residues.

This clone came up a few times. This chain links TRBV15 with TRBJ1-2; TRBD1 agrees at 7 bases. This CDR3 has 14 residues. Germline lookup yields CDR1 LNHNV and CDR2 YYDKDF (reference sequence). Trimming at V came to 3 bases and at J to 4 bases, leaving 5 bases not matched to a gene. The CDR3 DNA is TGTGCCACCAGCAGGGGGGGACAGCGCTATGGCTACACCTTC. Protein product: CATSRGGQRYGYTF. Looking up the rest from reference TRBV15 and TRBJ1-2 gives the full variable domain: DAMVIQNPRYQVTQFGKPVTLSCSQTLNHNVMYWYQQKSSQAPKLLFHYYDKDFNNEADTPDNFQSRRPNTSFCFLDIRSPGLGDTAMYLCATSRGGQRYGYTFGSGTRLTVV.

The chain employs TRBV27 and TRBJ2-7; D ambiguous. With 4 bases removed from V and 2 bases from J, the gap between germline ends came to 15 bases. This CDR3 comprises 15 residues. Germline values: CDR1 MNHEY, CDR2 SMNVEV (reference sequence). The DNA of the CDR3 is TGTGCCAGCAGTTCTACCTCCGCCGGAGCCTACGAGCAGTACTTC. Protein sequence: CASSSTSAGAYEQYF.

This clone was seen only once. The CDR3 region has the DNA TGTGCCAGCAGTTACTCTGGTAGCTCCTATAATTCACCCCTCCACTTT. The encoded protein is CASSYSGSSYNSPLHF. This chain uses TRBV6-5 with TRBJ1-6; D gene unclear. Deletions cut 0 bases from V and 0 bases from J, with 6 bases between. The CDR3 is 16 amino acids. Germline lookup yields CDR1 MNHEY and CDR2 SVGAGI.

The V gene is TRBV19, the J gene TRBJ2-5; TRBD2 matches at 7 bases. Germline values: CDR1 LNHDA, CDR2 SQIVND (reference sequence). CDR3 length: 14 residues. V trimming: 2 bases; J trimming: 3 bases; junction bases outside the gene matches: 3. The CDR3, as DNA: TGTGCCAGTAGTATAACCGGGAGGAAAGAGACCCAGTACTTC. Protein: CASSITGRKETQYF.

This chain uses TRBV7-8 with TRBJ1-5; no clear D gene. The CDR3 is 15 residues long. Germline V gene data show CDR1 as SGHVS and CDR2 as FQNEAQ. The germline V and J ends were trimmed by 1 base and 5 bases, with 12 bases remaining between them. CDR3 loop: CASSLDTAPYQPQHF. The CDR3 nucleotides are TGTGCCAGCAGCTTAGATACAGCCCCTTATCAGCCCCAGCATTTT.

The gene calls are TRBV15 and TRBJ2-3; D is unresolved. With 0 bases removed from V and 4 bases from J, the gap between germline ends came to 8 bases. The length of the CDR3 is 14 residues. CDR1 and CDR2 from the germline V gene are LNHNV and YYDKDF (reference sequence). The CDR3 spells CATSREVRADTQYF. Written as DNA, the CDR3 is TGTGCCACCAGCAGAGAAGTGAGAGCAGATACGCAGTATTTT.

The chain combines TRBV28 with TRBJ2-1, with D possibly matching TRBD1 (5 bases). The germline V gene encodes CDR1 MDHEN and CDR2 SYDVKM. The CDR3 spans 15 residues. Trimming pared 7 bases from V and 0 bases from J, leaving 13 bases between. The CDR3 DNA is TGTGCCAGCACCAGGGCCACGGGCTCCTACAATGAGCAGTTCTTC. Protein product: CASTRATGSYNEQFF. Using reference TRBV28 and TRBJ2-1 for the parts outside the CDR3, the full variable domain is DVKVTQSSRYLVKRTGEKVFLECVQDMDHENMFWYRQDPGLGLRLIYFSYDVKMKEKGDIPEGYSVSREKKERFSLILESASTNQTSMYLCASTRATGSYNEQFFGPGTRLTVL.

The chain joins TRBV11-2 to TRBJ2-3; maybe TRBD2 (6 bases). The CDR3 totals 14 residues. CDR1 and CDR2 from the germline V gene are SGHAT and FQNNGV. Trimming left V 5 bases short and J 2 bases short, with 11 bases between. The CDR3 is CASSPGGPTDTQYF. CDR3 in DNA: TGTGCCAGCAGCCCCGGAGGGCCCACAGATACGCAGTATTTT.

The chain has TRBV4-2 and TRBJ1-3, with TRBD1 as a possible D gene (6 bases). Per the germline V gene, CDR1 is LGHNA and CDR2 is YNFKEQ. The CDR3 has 15 residues. Trimming pared 4 bases from V and 2 bases from J, leaving 12 bases between. CDR3 in DNA: TGTGCCAGCAGCCCAGGACAGTTGCCTGGAAACACCATATATTTT. The encoded protein is CASSPGQLPGNTIYF.

V usage is TRBV4-1 and J usage is TRBJ1-4, with a tentative D call TRBD1 (6 bases). Germline CDR1 is MGHRA and CDR2 is YSYEKL. The CDR3 length is 19 residues. V was shortened by 0 bases and J by 3 bases, with 20 bases between the two germline ends. The DNA for the CDR3 is TGCGCCAGCAGCCAAGAGACAGGACGATCATTAGTAGCTAATGAAAAACTGTTTTTT. It encodes CASSQETGRSLVANEKLFF.

The rearrangement uses TRBV10-3 and TRBJ2-1; 10 bases agree with TRBD2. Germline V CDR1 and CDR2: ENHRY, SYGVKD. Germline trimming cut 7 bases from V and 8 bases from J; bases unmatched to any gene: 8. This CDR3 is built from 14 residues. The CDR3 nucleotides read TGTGCCATCAATCAGCGGGAGGGCCGAGATGAGCAGTTCTTC. Protein product: CAINQREGRDEQFF.

This clone was recorded a few times. Other DNA sequences within the sample encode an identical CDR3. The rearrangement links TRBV6-2 or TRBV6-3 to TRBJ1-6; 7 nucleotides line up with TRBD1. Germline-derived CDR1 and CDR2 are MNHEY and SVGEGT. The CDR3 sequence is 14 residues long. V lost 2 bases to trimming and J lost 7 bases; unmatched junction nucleotides: 2. In nucleotides, the CDR3 is TGTGCCAGCAGTTACCCGGACAGGAATTCACCCCTCCACTTT. Protein product: CASSYPDRNSPLHF.

This clone appeared a few times. The genes are TRBV5-4 and TRBJ1-2, with D unresolved. The germline gives CDR1 SGHNT, CDR2 YYREEE (reference sequence). The V gene lost 4 bases and the J gene lost 2 bases, with 6 bases spanning the gap. The CDR3 extends over 12 amino acids. Here the CDR3 reads CASSGRNYGYTF. The DNA for the CDR3 is TGTGCCAGCAGCGGCAGGAACTATGGCTACACCTTC.

CDR3 protein: CASRLPGEQYF. The CDR3 DNA is TGTGCCAGCAGACTCCCAGGGGAGCAGTACTTC. The V gene is TRBV6-5, the J gene TRBJ2-7; TRBD1 might be the D (5 bases). Germline CDR1 is MNHEY and CDR2 is SVGAGI. The CDR3 contains 11 residues. The V gene lost 6 bases and the J gene lost 7 bases, with 10 bases spanning the gap.

The chain uses TRBV27 and TRBJ1-6; no firm D call. Germline CDR1 and CDR2: MNHEY and SMNVEV (reference sequence). With 6 bases removed from V and 3 bases from J, the gap between germline ends came to 12 bases. This CDR3 is 15 amino acids long. CDR3 protein: CASRAPGNYNSPLHF. In DNA form, the CDR3 reads TGTGCCAGCAGGGCGCCGGGAAACTATAATTCACCCCTCCACTTT.

The chain is built from TRBV28 and TRBJ1-4; 9 nucleotides line up with TRBD1. The CDR3 covers 14 residues. CDR1 is MDHEN and CDR2 is SYDVKM in the germline V gene. Unmatched junction bases numbered 10, after V lost 7 bases and J lost 10 bases. The CDR3 region is CASNTYRGLGKLFF. The CDR3 DNA reads as TGTGCCAGCAATACTTACAGGGGGCTAGGAAAACTGTTTTTT.

The chain is built from TRBV7-9 and TRBJ2-7; TRBD2 aligns across 7 bases. Germline V CDR1 and CDR2: SEHNR, FQNEAQ (reference sequence). With 4 bases clipped from V and 0 bases from J, the junction kept 3 bases outside the gene matches. The CDR3 extends over 14 amino acids. The chain's CDR3 is CASSYRDYSYEQYF. CDR3 coding DNA: TGTGCCAGCAGCTACCGGGACTACTCCTACGAGCAGTACTTC.

The chain joins TRBV28 to TRBJ2-5; TRBD1 is a possible D gene (6 bases). Germline loops: CDR1 MDHEN, CDR2 SYDVKM. This CDR3 contains 18 residues. The V gene lost 4 bases and the J gene lost 7 bases, with 28 bases spanning the gap. The DNA of the CDR3 is TGTGCCAGCAGTTACGTCAGTGGCAGAGAAGCAGGGGTAATGACCCAGTACTTC. It specifies CASSYVSGREAGVMTQYF.

The rearrangement joins TRBV28 to TRBJ1-2; D is ambiguous. Germline V lookup: CDR1 MDHEN, CDR2 SYDVKM. V lost 2 bases and J lost 4, with 17 bases in between. This CDR3 comprises 16 residues. CDR3 DNA sequence: TGTGCCAGCAGTTTAAATAGCCTGCGGGAATCCTATGGCTACACCTTC. Its translation: CASSLNSLRESYGYTF.

The rearrangement links TRBV28 to TRBJ1-4; D may be TRBD1 (6 bases). Trimming stripped 6 bases from V and 8 bases from J, with 19 bases between. Germline loops: CDR1 MDHEN, CDR2 SYDVKM. This CDR3 comprises 15 residues. The CDR3 nucleotides are TGTGCCAGCAGCCTTCTGGGGGGGGGCAACGAAAAACTGTTTTTT. Protein: CASSLLGGGNEKLFF.

The chain employs TRBV7-9 and TRBJ2-7; possible D gene TRBD2, 6 bases. This CDR3 comprises 15 residues. Germline CDR1 is SEHNR and CDR2 is FQNEAQ (reference sequence). Trimming stripped 5 bases from V and 3 bases from J, with 17 bases between. In nucleotides, the CDR3 is TGTGCCAGCAGCCCCCAAGGCACCGGGGGCTACGAGCAGTACTTC. It codes for CASSPQGTGGYEQYF.

The chain uses TRBV4-1 and TRBJ1-2; D is perhaps TRBD1 (6 bases). V was trimmed by 0 bases and J by 4 bases, leaving 12 bases between them. CDR1 MGHRA and CDR2 YSYEKL come from the germline V gene. The CDR3 is made up of 15 amino acids. The CDR3 region has the DNA TGCGCCAGCAGCCAAGAGCCCAGGGGCGGCTATGGCTACACCTTC. This gives the protein CASSQEPRGGYGYTF.

The rearrangement links TRBV6-2 or TRBV6-3 to TRBJ2-1; possibly TRBD2 for D (6 bases). The CDR3 is 14 residues long. Trimming cost V 5 bases and J 8 bases, with 16 bases left between them. CDR1 is MNHEY, CDR2 SVGEGT, per germline. The CDR3 region has the DNA TGTGCCAGCAGTCGACTAGATTTAGGGGATGAGCAGTTCTTC. This sequence encodes CASSRLDLGDEQFF.

A word on this clone: Other DNA variants within this sample encode the same CDR3. This rearrangement joins TRBV18 to TRBJ1-1; the match to TRBD1 covers 8 bases. The CDR3 spans 15 residues. With 3 bases clipped from V and 1 base from J, the junction kept 4 bases outside the gene matches. Germline loops: CDR1 KGHSH, CDR2 LQKENI. CDR3 residues: CASSPLGQGNTEAFF. As DNA, the CDR3 is TGTGCCAGCTCACCTCTCGGACAGGGGAACACTGAAGCTTTCTTT. Variable domain in full (rest from reference TRBV18 and TRBJ1-1): NAGVMQNPRHLVRRRGQEARLRCSPMKGHSHVYWYRQLPEEGLKFMVYLQKENIIDESGMPKERFSAEFPKEGPSILRIQQVVRGDSAAYFCASSPLGQGNTEAFFGQGTRLTVV.

The rearrangement joins TRBV4-1 to TRBJ1-2, with 8 bases aligning to TRBD1. Losses at the gene ends were 6 bases for V and 2 bases for J; bases not matched to a gene: 14. Per the germline V gene, CDR1 is MGHRA and CDR2 is YSYEKL. This CDR3 region has 17 residues. The CDR3 loop is CASRYSVGTGGNYGYTF. DNA for the CDR3: TGCGCCAGCAGGTATAGCGTGGGGACAGGAGGGAACTATGGCTACACCTTC.

A remark on this clone: Germline and junction disagree at one end, which may indicate a read error. The chain carries TRBV7-7 and TRBJ1-1; TRBD1 aligns across 9 bases. Germline CDR1 reads SSHAT; CDR2 reads FNYEAQ (reference sequence). This CDR3 has 18 amino acids. Written as DNA, the CDR3 is TGTGCTAGCAGCCTCGGGACAGGGAGAATGGAAGGAAACACTGAAGCTTTCTTT. Its protein product is CASSLGTGRMEGNTEAFF.